Included here is one T cell receptor beta chain sequence, with context. What it recognizes is unknown. V lost 0 bases and J 0 bases, leaving 16 bases between the germline ends. The germline V gene encodes CDR1 SGHRS and CDR2 YFSETQ. The CDR3 contains 19 residues. This sample is part of a study of vaccination effects on CD4 cells after COVID-19. The wider study: CD4+ T cells specific for antigen were expanded with viral peptide pools by the ViraFEST assay before sequencing. Relative to the second dose, post-vaccine samples were obtained a median of 72 days later.

Following a roughly 9-day culture, CD4+ T cells were purified. SARS-CoV-2 infected the person between March and December 2020, as confirmed by PCR. Two doses of BNT162b2 or mRNA-1273 vaccine were administered to participants. On day 3 and again on day 7, half the medium was replaced with IL-2 medium. Sequenced by immunoSEQ multiplex PCR; TCRdb stores in-frame clones only, minus some. Found here are 50,000 or so clones, around three quarters of them singletons; the top ten hold 5.4%. The receptor was isolated from a human donor who had a prior SARS-CoV-2 infection. Here the sequenced sample was CD4+ T cells from PBMCs cultured without peptide, taken after COVID-19 vaccination. V gene TRBV5-1 combines with J gene TRBJ1-6; possibly TRBD1 for D (5 bases). The CDR3 nucleotides read TGCGCCAGCAGCTTGGAAGTTTGGGGCGTGAGCTCCTATAATTCACCCCTCCACTTT. It encodes CASSLEVWGVSSYNSPLHF.